Shown below are 24 T cell receptor beta chains from a single sample sequenced in a study of CD4 and CD8 cells across lung adenocarcinoma regions. MiXCR, run by TCRdb on the PCR reads, gives a single entry per CDR3 protein. The table includes more than 2,000 distinct CDR3 sequences, approximately 49% detected once. Specimen: CD4+ T cells from the center of a lung tumor. All receptors derive from a female donor with lung adenocarcinoma. The CD4 and CD8 labels of this study may be unreliable.

This clonotype was found a few times. The V and J genes are TRBV10-3 and TRBJ1-2, with TRBD1 matching 9 bases. With 2 bases clipped from V and 4 bases from J, the junction kept 8 bases outside the gene matches. The CDR3 spans 16 residues. Germline-derived CDR1 and CDR2 are ENHRY and SYGVKD. The CDR3 sequence is CAISEPKGQGSYGYTF. CDR3 nucleotide sequence: TGTGCCATCAGTGAGCCCAAAGGACAGGGGAGCTATGGCTACACCTTC.

This clonotype is termed medium-sized (0.01 to 0.1%). The chain carries TRBV27 and TRBJ1-1; D gene ambiguous. Looked up from germline, CDR1 is MNHEY and CDR2 is SMNVEV (reference sequence). V lost 7 bases, J lost 4 bases, and 25 bases lay in between. CDR3 size: 17 residues. CDR3 region: CASNANNPYKPTTEAFF. The CDR3 nucleotides read TGTGCCAGCAACGCGAATAATCCGTACAAACCCACCACTGAAGCTTTCTTT.

Regarding this clonotype: A read error may produce the germline difference seen at one junction end. The chain employs TRBV6-2 or TRBV6-3 and TRBJ2-3; D possibly uses TRBD1 or TRBD2 (5 bases each). Germline CDR1 is MNHEY and CDR2 is SVGEGT. The CDR3 sequence is 15 residues long. CDR3 in DNA: TGTGCCAGGGGTTACGGGGCCGGAGACCCAGAGACGCAGTATTTC. It yields the protein CARGYGAGDPETQYF.

J is TRBJ2-1 and V is TRBV6-1, with 9 bases aligning to TRBD1. TRBJ2-5 explains the end of the DNA better; the J call may be wrong. The CDR3 consists of 16 residues. CDR1 and CDR2 (germline): MNHNS, SASEGT. DNA for the CDR3: TGTGCCAGCAGTGCAGCGCACGGGACAGGGATTAAGACCCAGTACTTC. Protein sequence: CASSAAHGTGIKTQYF.

This clonotype is large within its sample. The chain is built from TRBV10-2 and TRBJ2-1; 11 positions agree with TRBD2. Germline V gene sequence: CDR1 WSHSY, CDR2 SAAADI. This CDR3 is 18 amino acids long. Trimming took 2 bases from V and 2 from J; bases not matched to a gene: 8. CDR3 nucleotide sequence: TGCGCCAGCAGTGAGGACGGACTAGCGGGTGTAACCTACAATGAGCAGTTCTTC. Protein: CASSEDGLAGVTYNEQFF.

By share, this clonotype ranks as large. The rearrangement uses TRBV10-2 and TRBJ2-3; no reliable D call. V was pared by 3 bases and J by 3 bases, with 16 bases between. CDR1 and CDR2 (germline): WSHSY, SAAADI. This CDR3 region has 16 residues. DNA for the CDR3: TGCGCCAGCAGTGACAGAAGGCTTCAAGGAACAGATACGCAGTATTTT. Translation: CASSDRRLQGTDTQYF.

The J gene is TRBJ2-3, the V gene TRBV10-1; maybe TRBD1 (6 bases). This CDR3 is 15 amino acids long. The germline CDR1 and CDR2 sequences are WNHNN and SYGVQD (reference sequence). The V gene lost 9 bases and the J gene lost 5 bases, with 21 bases spanning the gap. CDR3 sequence: CARGVGGRGQDTQYF. CDR3 sequence (DNA): TGCGCCAGGGGTGTCGGAGGCAGGGGACAAGATACGCAGTATTTT.

The V gene is TRBV6-5, the J gene TRBJ2-3; D is undetermined. The CDR3 extends over 16 amino acids. The germline V gene encodes CDR1 MNHEY and CDR2 SVGAGI. V dropped 0 bases and J dropped 4 bases, with 14 bases sitting between them. CDR3 sequence (DNA): TGTGCCAGCAGTTACTCCCCTGCTTCCCCGCCAGATACGCAGTATTTT. Translated, it gives CASSYSPASPPDTQYF.

The chain combines TRBV27 with TRBJ2-3; the D is unclear. CDR3 length equals 15 residues. The germline V gene encodes CDR1 MNHEY and CDR2 SMNVEV (reference sequence). V was clipped by 2 bases and J by 4 bases, with 13 bases between them. The DNA for the CDR3 is TGTGCCAGCAGTTTAATCAGGCGTGAATCAGATACGCAGTATTTT. This sequence encodes CASSLIRRESDTQYF.

The gene calls are TRBV11-2 and TRBJ2-3, with 16 bases identical to TRBD2. J gave up 5 bases and V 5 bases, and 10 bases lay outside the gene matches. This CDR3 is built from 18 residues. Germline CDR1 SGHAT, CDR2 FQNNGV. This CDR3 is CASSPGLAGGPRKDTQYF. The CDR3 nucleotides read TGTGCCAGCAGCCCGGGACTAGCGGGAGGGCCACGTAAAGATACGCAGTATTTT.

In the case of this clonotype: At one of its ends the junction is not consistent with the germline gene, which may arise from a read error. V gene TRBV27 combines with J gene TRBJ2-5; perhaps TRBD2 as D (5 bases). This CDR3 has 13 residues. The germline gives CDR1 MNHEY, CDR2 SMNVEV (reference sequence). The CDR3 sequence is CASGRRGQETQYF. The CDR3 region has the DNA TGTGCCAGCGGCCGCCGCGGGCAAGAGACTCAGTACTTC.

This clonotype was found a few times. J is TRBJ1-2 and V is TRBV6-1; 7 bases line up with TRBD1. Germline trimming cut 4 bases from V and 8 bases from J; bases unmatched to any gene: 7. CDR3 length: 13 amino acids. From germline, CDR1 is MNHNS and CDR2 SASEGT. CDR3 coding DNA: TGTGCCAGCAGTGGACAGGGAAAGGGCGGCTACACCTTC. Protein product: CASSGQGKGGYTF.

In DNA form, the CDR3 reads TGTGCCAGCAGCCAAATGGGTGGGGCCCCGGAGCGGGATTGGACAGATACGCAGTATTTT. This encodes CASSQMGGAPERDWTDTQYF. The J gene is TRBJ2-3, the V gene TRBV3-1; 7 bases align to TRBD2. This CDR3 has 20 residues. Germline V gene lookup returns CDR1 LGHDT and CDR2 YNNKEL (reference sequence). Trimming at V came to 2 bases and at J to 3 bases, leaving 20 bases not matched to a gene.

This clonotype was seen once. CDR3 amino acids: CASSMRSGSRDIQYF. In DNA form, the CDR3 reads TGTGCCAGTAGTATGAGGTCCGGGAGTAGGGACATTCAGTACTTC. The chain couples TRBV19 to TRBJ2-4; D might be TRBD2 (6 bases). This CDR3 spans 15 amino acids. CDR1 is LNHDA, CDR2 SQIVND, per germline (reference sequence). Between the trimmed V and J ends, which lost 3 bases and 8 bases, there was a span of 17 bases.

In this sample, this clonotype is medium-sized. The chain joins TRBV6-1 to TRBJ1-2, with a weak D call TRBD1 (5 bases). Trimming took 2 bases from V and 6 from J, leaving 7 bases between them. The CDR3 spans 12 residues. Germline lookup yields CDR1 MNHNS and CDR2 SASEGT. The CDR3 protein is CASSERGNGYTF. CDR3 nucleotide sequence: TGTGCCAGCAGTGAAAGGGGAAATGGCTACACCTTC.

This clonotype is labeled as medium-sized. The chain joins TRBV6-1 to TRBJ2-1; possibly TRBD1 or TRBD2 for D (5 bases each). CDR1 and CDR2 from the germline V gene are MNHNS and SASEGT. Trimming took 7 bases from V and 7 from J, leaving 26 bases between them. The CDR3 extends over 17 amino acids. The CDR3 sequence: CASTSNHGTAGSNEQFF. In nucleotides, the CDR3 is TGTGCCAGCACCTCGAACCACGGGACGGCAGGGAGTAATGAGCAGTTCTTC.

The V and J genes are TRBV6-5 and TRBJ1-1, with a weak D call TRBD1 (6 bases). The germline V gene encodes CDR1 MNHEY and CDR2 SVGAGI. V was pared by 0 bases and J by 5 bases, with 10 bases between. The CDR3 consists of 14 residues. Written as DNA, the CDR3 is TGTGCCAGCAGTTACTCGGGGGGCAAGACTGAAGCTTTCTTT. Translating gives CASSYSGGKTEAFF.

A few counts support this clonotype. This chain joins TRBV6-1 and TRBJ2-7; TRBD2 aligns across 8 bases. Germline lookup yields CDR1 MNHNS and CDR2 SASEGT. The CDR3 has 16 residues. V gave up 2 bases and J gave up 3 bases; unmatched junction bases: 9. The CDR3 DNA follows: TGTGCCAGCAGTGAACTTCCCGGACTAGCTTACTACGAGCAGTACTTC. Translated, it gives CASSELPGLAYYEQYF.

DNA of the CDR3: TGTGCCAGCAGGAGACTAGCGGGAGCGCCCGGGGAGCTGTTTTTT. Its translation is CASRRLAGAPGELFF. V gene TRBV6-1 combines with J gene TRBJ2-2; 12 nucleotides line up with TRBD2. The V gene end was trimmed by 6 bases and the J gene end by 6 bases; junction bases not matched to a gene: 5. Germline lookup yields CDR1 MNHNS and CDR2 SASEGT. The CDR3 is 15 amino acids.

V is TRBV10-2 and J is TRBJ1-2, with TRBD1 matching over 8 bases. V lost 6 bases and J lost 7; bases outside the gene matches: 10. The CDR3 covers 14 residues. CDR1 and CDR2 (germline): WSHSY, SAAADI. In nucleotides, the CDR3 is TGCGCCAGCAGGGACAGGGAATTTCTGGCTGGCTACACCTTC. This sequence encodes CASRDREFLAGYTF.

This chain joins TRBV11-3 and TRBJ2-1; no reliable D call. Trimming took off 0 bases at V and 9 bases at J, with 12 bases between the two ends. CDR1 is SGHNT, CDR2 YENEEA, per germline. The CDR3 totals 14 residues. CDR3 coding DNA: TGTGCCAGCAGCTTAGAGGCCCCGTCGGGTGAGCAGTTCTTC. This sequence encodes CASSLEAPSGEQFF.

V and J are TRBV6-1 and TRBJ2-1; D gene ambiguous. Trimming removed 5 bases from V and 3 bases from J, with 5 bases in between. Germline V CDR1 and CDR2: MNHNS, SASEGT. CDR3 length equals 12 residues. DNA of the CDR3: TGTGCCAGCAGTCCTGACTACAATGAGCAGTTCTTC. It yields the protein CASSPDYNEQFF.

About this clonotype: At one boundary the junction diverges from the germline segment, which might be a read error. The genes are TRBV10-1 and TRBJ2-4, with 8 bases that match TRBD1. This CDR3 region has 15 residues. Germline assignment: CDR1 WNHNN and CDR2 SYGVQD (reference sequence). In nucleotides, the CDR3 is TGCGCCAGCAGTGACGGAGACAGGGGACCAGATATTCAGTATTTC. It yields the protein CASSDGDRGPDIQYF.

The CDR3 DNA sequence: TGTGCCAGCAGTTACGAGGCTGCTGGAAACACCATATATTTT. This encodes CASSYEAAGNTIYF. J is TRBJ1-3 and V is TRBV6-5; no clear D gene. This CDR3 is 14 amino acids long. V was trimmed by 2 bases and J by 2 bases, leaving 7 bases between them. Germline values: CDR1 MNHEY, CDR2 SVGAGI.